The next 18 T cell receptor beta chains were all read from a single sample in a study of blood T cell repertoires in COVID-19 (dated by TCRdb to the early 2020s). To prepare the library, the immunoSEQ multiplex PCR assay was applied. Not all clones reach the TCRdb copy of this immuneACCESS table, which keeps in-frame sequences only. Checked studies attribute under half of the gap to unresolved V genes and leave the rest unexplained. The sample yields more than 85,000 clones; about four fifths were counted once. Roughly a tenth of the sample goes to the ten largest clones. The material sequenced was peripheral blood. The receptors derive from a woman in her 70s with acute or convalescent COVID-19.

The chain uses TRBV7-2 and TRBJ1-2; D is uncertain. The CDR3 consists of 14 residues. Germline loops: CDR1 SGHTA, CDR2 FQGNSA. V was clipped by 4 bases and J by 3 bases, with 12 bases between them. The CDR3 nucleotides are TGTGCCAGCAGCTATAAGCCACGGGACTATGGCTACACCTTC. It codes for CASSYKPRDYGYTF.

The V call is TRBV29-1, the J call TRBJ1-5; 7 bases map to TRBD1. CDR3 length: 13 residues. V shed 6 bases, J shed 2 bases, and the junction held 4 bases outside the gene matches. CDR1 is SQVTM, CDR2 ANQGSEA, per germline. The CDR3, as DNA: TGCAGCGTAAGACAGGGTGGCAATCAGCCCCAGCATTTT. Protein: CSVRQGGNQPQHF.

The V call is TRBV5-4, the J call TRBJ1-2; no firm D call. Germline assignment: CDR1 SGHNT and CDR2 YYREEE (reference sequence). The CDR3 spans 15 residues. V was shortened by 5 bases and J by 1 base, with 15 bases between the two germline ends. The CDR3 loop is CASSPGTPVNYGYTF. The CDR3 nucleotides read TGTGCCAGCAGTCCAGGTACCCCAGTTAACTATGGCTACACCTTC. The complete variable domain, with remaining parts taken from reference TRBV5-4 and TRBJ1-2, reads ETGVTQSPTHLIKTRGQQVTLRCSSQSGHNTVSWYQQALGQGPQFIFQYYREEENGRGNFPPRFSGLQFPNYSSELNVNALELDDSALYLCASSPGTPVNYGYTFGSGTRLTVV.

For the CDR3, the DNA is TGTGCCAGTAGTAGCACTAGCTACAATGAGCAGTTCTTC. This sequence encodes CASSSTSYNEQFF. The chain uses TRBV19 and TRBJ2-1, with D perhaps TRBD2 (5 bases). Trimming stripped 4 bases from V and 3 bases from J, with 7 bases between. From germline, CDR1 is LNHDA and CDR2 SQIVND (reference sequence). The CDR3 extends over 13 amino acids.

This chain joins TRBV5-1 and TRBJ1-1, with TRBD1 matching 7 bases. The V gene end was trimmed by 4 bases and the J gene end by 1 base; junction bases not matched to a gene: 7. Per the germline V gene, CDR1 is SGHRS and CDR2 is YFSETQ. The CDR3 has 15 residues. CDR3 amino acids: CASSQRTGSNTEAFF. The CDR3 DNA reads TGCGCCAGCAGCCAACGGACAGGATCGAACACTGAAGCTTTCTTT.

J is TRBJ1-5 and V is TRBV12-3 or TRBV12-4; D is ambiguous. V was pared by 6 bases and J by 7 bases, with 13 bases between. There are 13 residues in the CDR3. The CDR3 DNA sequence: TGTGCCAGCAGCCCCAGTGGCGGGCAGCCCCAGCATTTT. This translates into CASSPSGGQPQHF.

V and J are TRBV11-1 and TRBJ2-1; perhaps TRBD1 as D (6 bases). The V gene's germline CDR1 is SGHAT and CDR2 FQDESV (reference sequence). Trimming cost V 3 bases and J 5 bases, with 14 bases left between them. This CDR3 contains 15 residues. CDR3: CASSFRGTDHNEQFF. In DNA form, the CDR3 reads TGTGCCAGCAGCTTCAGGGGTACGGATCACAATGAGCAGTTCTTC. The variable domain in full, with the rest retrieved from reference TRBV11-1 and TRBJ2-1, is EAEVAQSPRYKITEKSQAVAFWCDPISGHATLYWYRQILGQGPELLVQFQDESVVDDSQLPKDRFSAERLKGVDSTLKIQPAELGDSAMYLCASSFRGTDHNEQFFGPGTRLTVL.

This clone was detected only once. CDR3 in amino acids: CASIGTNTGELFF. CDR3 DNA sequence: TGTGCCAGCATAGGGACTAACACCGGGGAGCTGTTTTTT. The V gene is TRBV7-9, the J gene TRBJ2-2; D possibly corresponds to TRBD2 (6 bases). V lost 7 bases and J 2 bases, leaving 8 bases between the germline ends. The germline V gene encodes CDR1 SEHNR and CDR2 FQNEAQ (reference sequence). The CDR3 has 13 residues.

The chain is built from TRBV2 and TRBJ1-4, with 10 bases fitting TRBD1. J lost 5 bases, V lost 10 bases, and 10 bases had no gene match. Germline-derived CDR1 and CDR2 are SNHLY and FYNNEI. The CDR3 extends over 15 amino acids. The CDR3 region is CATRDRGSPNEKLFF. The CDR3 region has the DNA TGTGCCACCCGGGACAGGGGCTCCCCGAATGAAAAACTGTTTTTT.

V is TRBV9 and J is TRBJ2-1, with TRBD2 as a possible D gene (6 bases). Trimming cost V 0 bases and J 5 bases, with 12 bases left between them. CDR3 length equals 15 residues. Germline V gene sequence: CDR1 SGDLS, CDR2 YYNGEE. DNA for the CDR3: TGTGCCAGCAGCGTAGGGGCGGGGCTCAACAATGAGCAGTTCTTC. Translated, it gives CASSVGAGLNNEQFF. Based on the CDR3 plus reference TRBV9 and TRBJ2-1, the full variable domain is DSGVTQTPKHLITATGQRVTLRCSPRSGDLSVYWYQQSLDQGLQFLIQYYNGEERAKGNILERFSAQQFPDLHSELNLSSLELGDSALYFCASSVGAGLNNEQFFGPGTRLTVL.

The genes are TRBV19 and TRBJ1-2; possible D gene TRBD1, 5 bases. The germline V gene encodes CDR1 LNHDA and CDR2 SQIVND (reference sequence). The CDR3 consists of 14 residues. The ends were cut back, 5 bases at V and 8 bases at J, with 18 bases in the middle. The CDR3 here is CASSAGVGPRGYTF. In DNA, the CDR3 is TGTGCCAGTAGTGCCGGAGTGGGGCCGAGGGGCTACACCTTC.

In nucleotides, the CDR3 is TGTGCCAGCAGCGTAACAGGGGTGGGCACAGATACGCAGTATTTT. It translates to CASSVTGVGTDTQYF. This rearrangement joins TRBV9 to TRBJ2-3, with 7 positions matching TRBD1. The CDR3 contains 15 residues. V dropped 1 base and J dropped 1; count of bases not matched to a gene: 3. The germline CDR1 and CDR2 sequences are SGDLS and YYNGEE.

This clone was recorded once. J is TRBJ2-1 and V is TRBV2, with TRBD2 matching 12 bases. Losses at the gene ends were 9 bases for V and 1 base for J; bases not matched to a gene: 10. The CDR3 runs to 17 residues. The germline CDR1 and CDR2 sequences are SNHLY and FYNNEI. The CDR3 loop is CASTGTSGSSSYNEQFF. The DNA for the CDR3 is TGTGCCAGTACCGGGACTAGCGGGTCCAGTTCCTACAATGAGCAGTTCTTC.

The chain is built from TRBV19 and TRBJ1-6; D might be TRBD1 (5 bases). The germline V gene encodes CDR1 LNHDA and CDR2 SQIVND (reference sequence). Trimming pared 3 bases from V and 10 bases from J, leaving 10 bases between. This CDR3 comprises 13 residues. The CDR3 sequence: CASSMDITSPLHF. The CDR3 DNA reads TGTGCCAGTAGTATGGACATCACCTCACCCCTCCACTTT.

This clone was picked up one time. The J gene is TRBJ2-1, the V gene TRBV3-1 (or the pseudogene TRBV3-2); TRBD2 agrees at 9 bases. The V gene's germline CDR1 is LGHDT and CDR2 YNNKEL (reference sequence). V shed 5 bases, J shed 7 bases, and the junction held 3 bases outside the gene matches. This CDR3 contains 13 residues. The CDR3 loop reads CASSITSGNEQFF. CDR3 sequence (DNA): TGTGCCAGCAGCATCACTAGCGGGAATGAGCAGTTCTTC.

In nucleotides, the CDR3 is TGCAGCGTTGAGCTCCTACAGGGGAACTATGGCTACACCTTC. It translates to CSVELLQGNYGYTF. The V call is TRBV29-1, the J call TRBJ1-2; 7 nucleotides agree with TRBD1. The CDR3 totals 14 residues. J gave up 2 bases and V 3 bases, and 6 bases lay outside the gene matches. From germline, CDR1 is SQVTM and CDR2 ANQGSEA.

The J gene is TRBJ1-1, the V gene TRBV5-1, with a possible D match to TRBD1 (5 bases). V was shortened by 1 base and J by 7 bases, with 14 bases between the two germline ends. This CDR3 contains 14 residues. The V gene's germline CDR1 is SGHRS and CDR2 YFSETQ. The CDR3, as DNA: TGCGCCAGCAGCTTGAGAGGCTTGGGGGGTGAAGCTTTCTTT. Residues: CASSLRGLGGEAFF.

J is TRBJ1-6 and V is TRBV11-2; D possibly corresponds to TRBD1 (5 bases). Germline CDR1 and CDR2: SGHAT and FQNNGV. Trimming removed 1 base at V and 6 bases at J, with 13 bases between. This CDR3 spans 16 amino acids. For the CDR3, the DNA is TGTGCCAGCAGCTTAGTCCCAGGAAGGGGTAATTCACCCCTCCACTTT. Residues: CASSLVPGRGNSPLHF. Drawing the rest from reference TRBV11-2 and TRBJ1-6, the complete variable domain is EAGVAQSPRYKIIEKRQSVAFWCNPISGHATLYWYQQILGQGPKLLIQFQNNGVVDDSQLPKDRFSAERLKGVDSTLKIQPAKLEDSAVYLCASSLVPGRGNSPLHFGNGTRLTVT.